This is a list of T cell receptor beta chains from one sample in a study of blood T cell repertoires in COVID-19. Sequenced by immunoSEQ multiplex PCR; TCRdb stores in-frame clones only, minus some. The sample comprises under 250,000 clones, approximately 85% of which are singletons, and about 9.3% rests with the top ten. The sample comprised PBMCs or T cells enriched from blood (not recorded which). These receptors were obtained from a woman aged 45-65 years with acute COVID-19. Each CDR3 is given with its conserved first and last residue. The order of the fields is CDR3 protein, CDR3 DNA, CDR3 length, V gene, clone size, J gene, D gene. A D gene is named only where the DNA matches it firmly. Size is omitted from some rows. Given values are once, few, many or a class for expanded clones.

CASSSTSGGPDEQFF | TGCGCCAGCAGCTCAACTAGCGGGGGCCCGGATGAGCAGTTCTTC | 15 | TRBV5-1 | NA | TRBJ2-1 | TRBD2
CASSLDSPEAFF | TGTGCCAGCAGTCTGGACAGCCCCGAAGCTTTCTTT | 12 | TRBV12-3/TRBV12-4 | few | TRBJ1-1 | NA
CASSYRTGPDTEAFF | TGTGCCAGCAGTTACCGGACAGGTCCGGACACTGAAGCTTTCTTT | 15 | TRBV6-2/TRBV6-3 | NA | TRBJ1-1 | TRBD1
CASEGLAGALNTGELFF | TGTGCCTCAGAAGGGCTAGCGGGGGCCCTGAACACCGGGGAGCTGTTTTTT | 17 | TRBV30 | NA | TRBJ2-2 | TRBD2
CATSGRDRDQPQHF | TGTGCCACCAGTGGCCGGGACAGGGATCAGCCCCAGCATTTT | 14 | TRBV24-1 | NA | TRBJ1-5 | TRBD1
CASSDPRQGYGYTF | TGTGCCAGCAGTGACCCACGACAGGGCTATGGCTACACCTTC | 14 | TRBV27 | NA | TRBJ1-2 | TRBD1
CASSFSQGSPLHF | TGTGCCAGCAGCTTTAGTCAGGGTTCACCCCTCCACTTT | 13 | TRBV7-2 | NA | TRBJ1-6 | NA
CASSLVGGGAYGYTF | TGTGCCAGCAGCTTGGTAGGAGGGGGCGCATATGGCTACACCTTC | 15 | TRBV5-4 | NA | TRBJ1-2 | TRBD1
CASSLQGTAEKLFF | TGTGCCAGCAGCCTACAGGGTACAGCTGAAAAACTGTTTTTT | 14 | TRBV7-2 | NA | TRBJ1-4 | NA
CASTTGSSYEQYF | TGTGCCAGCACGACAGGGAGCTCCTACGAGCAGTACTTC | 13 | TRBV5-6 | NA | TRBJ2-7 | TRBD1
CALEGDLPGELFF | TGCGCGCTGGAAGGGGATTTGCCCGGGGAGCTGTTTTTT | 13 | TRBV29-1 | NA | TRBJ2-2 | NA
CASSFGGYNQPQHF | TGTGCCAGCAGTTTCGGGGGTTACAATCAGCCCCAGCATTTT | 14 | TRBV27 | NA | TRBJ1-5 | NA
CASSGPGGGALDTQYF | TGTGCCAGCAGTGGCCCCGGCGGGGGGGCCTTAGATACGCAGTATTTT | 16 | TRBV2 | NA | TRBJ2-3 | TRBD2
CASSTLTQGAEAFF | TGTGCCAGTAGTACCCTGACCCAGGGCGCTGAAGCTTTCTTT | 14 | TRBV19 | NA | TRBJ1-1 | NA
CASSMWANTEAFF | TGTGCCAGTAGTATGTGGGCGAACACTGAAGCTTTCTTT | 13 | TRBV19 | few | TRBJ1-1 | NA
CATRTGVNYGYTF | TGCGCCACCCGAACCGGGGTTAACTATGGCTACACCTTC | 13 | TRBV5-1 | NA | TRBJ1-2 | NA